A selection of T cell receptor beta chains follows, all from one sample in a study of blood T cell repertoires in COVID-19. This table comes from immunoSEQ multiplex PCR, and its TCRdb copy is limited to in-frame clones, with some not included. The table records some 300,000 clones, under 90% of them present only once. Sequenced: PBMCs or T cells enriched from blood (not recorded which). The receptors were gathered from a woman between 40 and 55 years old who had recovered from COVID-19. CDR3s include the opening cysteine and the closing phenylalanine or tryptophan. The D gene is left open where the match is weak. Part of the rows lack a size; the others show once, few, many or a class for expanded clones.

V gene	clone size	D gene	J gene	CDR3 protein	CDR3 DNA
TRBV6-5	once	TRBD1	TRBJ1-1	CASSTGDRMNTEAFF	TGTGCCAGCAGTACTGGGGACAGGATGAACACTGAAGCTTTCTTT
TRBV5-4	-	TRBD1	TRBJ1-6	CASSSRVQGVGNSPLHF	TGTGCCAGCAGCTCACGAGTTCAGGGGGTCGGGAATTCACCCCTCCACTTT
TRBV7-2	-	TRBD1	TRBJ1-5	CASSPGTGISNQPQHF	TGTGCCAGCAGCCCAGGGACAGGGATTAGCAATCAGCCCCAGCATTTT
TRBV2	-	-	TRBJ1-5	CASADHPWKNQPQHF	TGTGCCTCAGCGGACCACCCTTGGAAGAATCAGCCCCAGCATTTT
TRBV15	-	-	TRBJ1-6	CATSRGSGEGSPLHF	TGTGCCACCAGCAGAGGATCGGGGGAGGGTTCACCCCTCCACTTT
TRBV12-3/TRBV12-4	-	-	TRBJ1-4	CASSFRSGQKLFF	TGTGCCAGCAGTTTCCGTTCGGGTCAAAAACTGTTTTTT
TRBV19	-	-	TRBJ1-2	CASTDRPRRDVGYTF	TGTGCCAGTACCGATAGGCCCCGCAGGGATGTCGGCTACACCTTC
TRBV11-2	-	TRBD2	TRBJ2-2	CASSFLAGGLTGELFF	TGTGCCAGCAGCTTTTTAGCGGGGGGGCTTACCGGGGAGCTGTTTTTT
TRBV5-4	-	TRBD2	TRBJ2-3	CASSLAPGTSGTDTQYF	TGTGCCAGCAGCTTGGCCCCCGGGACTAGCGGCACAGATACGCAGTATTTT
TRBV5-6	once	TRBD1	TRBJ2-4	CASSFLIPGQGSKNIQYF	TGTGCCAGCAGCTTCCTAATTCCGGGACAGGGGAGCAAAAACATTCAGTACTTC
TRBV7-2	-	-	TRBJ2-7	CASSLVGGPSSYEQYF	TGTGCCAGCAGCTTAGTCGGGGGGCCGAGCTCCTACGAGCAGTACTTC
TRBV27	-	-	TRBJ1-6	CASSLRDTNSPLHF	TGTGCCAGCAGTCTTCGGGACACCAATTCACCCCTCCACTTT
TRBV5-1	-	-	TRBJ1-5	CASSSGTFDQPQHF	TGCGCCAGCAGCTCAGGGACATTCGATCAGCCCCAGCATTTT
TRBV30	-	-	TRBJ1-5	CAWGTSGETGNQPQHF	TGTGCCTGGGGGACTTCGGGGGAAACTGGCAATCAGCCCCAGCATTTT
TRBV7-6	-	TRBD2	TRBJ2-7	CASSLGTSGRDEQYF	TGTGCCAGCAGCTTAGGGACTAGCGGGAGAGACGAGCAGTACTTC
TRBV19	-	-	TRBJ1-5	CASSPGRGSYIQPQHF	TGTGCCAGTAGTCCCGGCAGGGGTAGTTATATTCAGCCCCAGCATTTT
TRBV7-2	-	-	TRBJ1-1	CASRLSRVSNTEAFF	TGTGCCAGCAGACTCTCCCGAGTTTCAAACACTGAAGCTTTCTTT
TRBV2	-	TRBD1	TRBJ1-2	CASKDRGEGGYTF	TGTGCCAGCAAGGACAGGGGGGAAGGTGGCTACACCTTC
TRBV5-1	-	TRBD1	TRBJ1-2	CASSSTGVGGYTF	TGCGCCAGCAGCTCAACAGGGGTGGGTGGCTACACCTTC
TRBV10-3	few	TRBD1	TRBJ1-3	CAIRDRGWDTIYF	TGTGCCATCAGGGACAGGGGCTGGGACACCATATATTTT
TRBV6-5	-	-	TRBJ1-4	CASSPGRTNEKLFF	TGTGCCAGCAGCCCGGGGAGGACCAATGAAAAACTGTTTTTT
TRBV6-2/TRBV6-3	-	-	TRBJ1-2	CASSPGRGNYGYTF	TGTGCCAGCAGCCCGGGAAGGGGGAACTATGGCTACACCTTC
TRBV2	-	-	TRBJ2-5	CASSHRGETQYF	TGTGCCAGCAGCCACCGGGGGGAGACCCAGTACTTC
TRBV5-1	-	TRBD1	TRBJ1-1	CASSRSNSGGTEAFF	TGCGCCAGCAGCCGTTCAAACTCAGGGGGCACTGAAGCTTTCTTT
TRBV14	-	TRBD2	TRBJ2-1	CASSQKGAGGPYNEQFF	TGTGCCAGCAGCCAAAAAGGGGCGGGGGGACCATACAATGAGCAGTTCTTC
TRBV29-1	once	TRBD1	TRBJ2-7	CSVAGTGLDEQYF	TGCAGCGTCGCCGGGACAGGGCTCGACGAGCAGTACTTC
TRBV7-2	-	-	TRBJ2-1	CASSINRDNEQFF	TGTGCCAGCAGCATTAACAGGGACAATGAGCAGTTCTTC
TRBV7-3	few	TRBD2	TRBJ2-3	CASSLTGSGGGASDTQYF	TGTGCCAGCAGCTTAACGGGCTCCGGCGGGGGGGCATCAGATACGCAGTATTTT
TRBV18	-	-	TRBJ1-2	CASSPVDSYGYTF	TGTGCCAGCTCACCAGTGGACAGCTATGGCTACACCTTC
TRBV29-1	-	-	TRBJ2-2	CSVWRAATGELFF	TGCAGCGTTTGGAGGGCGGCCACCGGGGAGCTGTTTTTT
TRBV5-1	-	TRBD1	TRBJ1-2	CASSLRTGSNYGYTF	TGCGCCAGCAGCTTGAGGACAGGGTCTAACTATGGCTACACCTTC
TRBV5-1	-	TRBD2	TRBJ2-7	CASSLDPGLAGVNEQYF	TGCGCCAGCAGCTTGGACCCTGGACTAGCGGGAGTCAACGAGCAGTACTTC